One sample yielded the 4 T cell receptor beta chains listed below, sequenced in a study of blood T cell repertoires in COVID-19. Here immunoSEQ multiplex PCR was the method, and the copy in TCRdb shows in-frame clones only, minus some. The top ten clones hold under 4% of a sample with a few hundred thousand clones, roughly 85% of them seen once. Sequenced material: peripheral blood. These receptors were collected from a man aged 18 to 30 with active or convalescent COVID-19.

This clone was seen just once. The chain's CDR3 is CASSQSRGNQPQHF. The DNA of the CDR3 is TGTGCCAGCAGCCAAAGTCGGGGCAATCAGCCCCAGCATTTT. The gene calls are TRBV7-2 and TRBJ1-5; no reliable D call. The CDR3 is 14 residues long. V lost 5 bases, J lost 2 bases, and 10 bases lay in between. Germline V gene data show CDR1 as SGHTA and CDR2 as FQGNSA.

The CDR3 is CASSGRTGNKNTEAFF. As DNA, the CDR3 is TGTGCCAGCAGCGGCCGGACAGGGAACAAGAACACTGAAGCTTTCTTT. The gene calls are TRBV9 and TRBJ1-1, with 8 bases matching TRBD1. The germline V gene encodes CDR1 SGDLS and CDR2 YYNGEE. V gave up 3 bases and J gave up 1 base; unmatched junction bases: 8. The CDR3 spans 16 residues.

The chain links TRBV5-4 to TRBJ2-7; D is uncertain. The CDR3 spans 12 residues. Trimming removed 4 bases from V and 6 bases from J, with 11 bases in between. CDR1 is SGHNT, CDR2 YYREEE, per germline (reference sequence). CDR3 residues: CASSAPTTEQYF. CDR3 nucleotides: TGTGCCAGCAGCGCCCCTACTACCGAGCAGTACTTC.

The chain uses TRBV19 and TRBJ2-1; possible D gene TRBD2, 6 bases. Germline loops: CDR1 LNHDA, CDR2 SQIVND (reference sequence). Trimming stripped 4 bases from V and 8 bases from J, with 18 bases between. The CDR3 is made up of 15 amino acids. The CDR3, as DNA: TGTGCCAGTAGTACCCTCCGACTAGTCACAGATGAGCAGTTCTTC. This encodes CASSTLRLVTDEQFF.